Listed below are T cell receptor beta chains from one sample, sequenced in a study of Ad26.COV2.S vaccination and SARS-CoV-2 variants. Data came from immunoSEQ multiplex PCR; TCRdb stores just in-frame clones and leaves some out. The sample includes 350,000 to 400,000 clones, approximately 91% of them seen just once. Specimen: peripheral blood, collected in a trial of Ad26.COV2.S vaccine versus placebo. These receptors were obtained from a person between 18 and 65 years old who received the Ad26.COV2.S COVID-19 vaccine or a placebo. The CDR3 runs from the conserved cysteine through the conserved F or W. D genes are given only for firm matches. Only some rows state a clone size, as once, few, many or a class for expanded clones.

>NA|TRBJ2-3|TRBD2|TRBV18
CASSPSGGGTDTQYF
TGTGCCAGCTCCCCGTCGGGGGGGGGCACAGATACGCAGTATTTT
>NA|TRBJ1-2|TRBD1|TRBV19
CASSIGGTGVNYGYTF
TGTGCCAGTAGTATAGGGGGGACAGGCGTAAACTATGGCTACACCTTC
>NA|TRBJ2-5|NA|TRBV5-4
CASSLQGQETQYF
TGTGCCAGCAGCTTACAGGGCCAAGAGACCCAGTACTTC
>NA|TRBJ2-1|TRBD2|TRBV6-5
CASRGGRGEQFF
TGTGCCAGCCGGGGGGGGAGGGGTGAGCAGTTCTTC
>few|TRBJ1-5|NA|TRBV6-6
CASRMGGGLANQPQHF
TGTGCCAGCAGAATGGGTGGGGGGCTCGCGAATCAGCCCCAGCATTTT
>NA|TRBJ2-6|NA|TRBV6-2/TRBV6-3
CASSYYRDASGANVLTF
TGTGCCAGCAGTTATTATCGGGACGCCTCTGGGGCCAACGTCCTGACTTTC
>NA|TRBJ2-1|NA|TRBV4-3
CASSQGLLNEQFF
TGCGCCAGCAGCCAAGGACTACTCAATGAGCAGTTCTTC
>NA|TRBJ1-2|NA|TRBV2
CASPAWASYGYTF
TGTGCCAGCCCGGCGTGGGCGAGCTATGGCTACACCTTC
>NA|TRBJ1-3|NA|TRBV3-1/TRBV3-2
CASSPIRVEGANGNTIYF
TGTGCCAGCAGCCCGATCCGGGTCGAAGGGGCAAATGGAAACACCATATATTTT
>NA|TRBJ2-3|NA|TRBV11-2
CASSLTSSRTQYF
TGTGCCAGCAGCTTGACTAGTTCACGTACGCAGTATTTT
>NA|TRBJ1-1|NA|TRBV19
CASSKQVNTEAFF
TGTGCCAGTAGTAAACAGGTGAACACTGAAGCTTTCTTT
>NA|TRBJ2-2|TRBD1|TRBV7-7
CASSMQGAGTGELFF
TGTGCTAGCAGCATGCAGGGGGCCGGGACCGGGGAGCTGTTTTTT
>NA|TRBJ1-5|NA|TRBV4-1
CASSQVLNQPQHF
TGCGCCAGCAGCCAAGTTCTCAATCAGCCCCAGCATTTT
>NA|TRBJ2-1|NA|TRBV9
CASSVTHRWSYNEQFF
TGTGCCAGCAGCGTAACCCACAGATGGTCCTACAATGAGCAGTTCTTC
>NA|TRBJ2-7|NA|TRBV12-3/TRBV12-4
CASSLGKSYEQYF
TGTGCCAGCAGTTTAGGGAAGTCCTACGAGCAGTACTTC
>NA|TRBJ2-3|NA|TRBV6-5
CASSYPQGRTDTQYF
TGTGCCAGCAGTTACCCTCAGGGCAGGACAGATACGCAGTATTTT
>NA|TRBJ1-5|TRBD1|TRBV6-2/TRBV6-3
CASSSTTGGRDQPQHF
TGTGCCAGCAGTTCGACGACAGGGGGCAGGGATCAGCCCCAGCATTTT
>NA|TRBJ2-1|TRBD1|TRBV5-4
CASSQDRGYNNEQFF
TGTGCCAGCAGTCAGGACAGGGGGTACAACAATGAGCAGTTCTTC
>NA|TRBJ1-2|NA|TRBV5-1
CASREGTNYGYTF
TGCGCCAGCAGAGAGGGAACTAACTATGGCTACACCTTC
>NA|TRBJ1-5|NA|TRBV30
CAWSVRNNQPQHF
TGTGCCTGGAGTGTACGCAACAATCAGCCCCAGCATTTT
>NA|TRBJ1-4|NA|TRBV5-1
CASSWAGRTNEKLFF
TGCGCCAGCAGCTGGGCCGGGCGGACTAATGAAAAACTGTTTTTT
>NA|TRBJ2-5|TRBD2|TRBV3-1/TRBV3-2
CASSMTGGAETQYF
TGTGCCAGCAGTATGACGGGGGGGGCGGAGACCCAGTACTTC
>NA|TRBJ2-2|TRBD2|TRBV4-2
CASSRVLAGGPFASDTGELFF
TGTGCCAGCAGCCGCGTGTTAGCGGGGGGGCCCTTTGCATCGGACACCGGGGAGCTGTTTTTT
>NA|TRBJ1-5|NA|TRBV28
CASSMGGIGGNQPQHF
TGTGCCAGCAGTATGGGGGGGATTGGTGGCAATCAGCCCCAGCATTTT
>NA|TRBJ2-7|TRBD1|TRBV11-2
CASSPLWDRAGEQYF
TGTGCCAGCAGCCCCCTGTGGGACAGGGCTGGCGAGCAGTACTTC
>once|TRBJ1-4|NA|TRBV29-1
CSAGEEKLFF
TGCAGCGCTGGGGAGGAAAAACTGTTTTTT
>NA|TRBJ2-2|NA|TRBV9
CASSVAQGLPGAGELFF
TGTGCCAGCAGCGTAGCCCAGGGTCTGCCCGGAGCCGGGGAGCTGTTTTTT
>NA|TRBJ1-4|TRBD1|TRBV13
CASSLSPGGAEKLFF
TGTGCCAGCAGCTTATCTCCAGGGGGGGCTGAAAAACTGTTTTTT
>NA|TRBJ2-5|TRBD1|TRBV5-1
CASSLDGQGAWETQYF
TGCGCCAGCAGCTTGGACGGACAGGGGGCTTGGGAGACCCAGTACTTC
>NA|TRBJ1-1|TRBD1|TRBV6-4
CASIGTGWTEAFF
TGTGCCAGCATTGGGACAGGATGGACTGAAGCTTTCTTT
>NA|TRBJ1-5|TRBD1|TRBV19
CASSQDRGGNQPQHF
TGTGCCAGTAGCCAGGACAGGGGAGGAAATCAGCCCCAGCATTTT
>NA|TRBJ1-2|NA|TRBV19
CASRSRGKIGYTF
TGTGCCAGTAGGTCCCGAGGGAAAATCGGCTACACCTTC
>NA|TRBJ2-1|TRBD2|TRBV6-4
CASSYERGGSDEQFF
TGTGCCAGCAGTTACGAGCGGGGGGGCTCAGATGAGCAGTTCTTC
>NA|TRBJ1-6|NA|TRBV3-1/TRBV3-2
CASSQGSTHNSPLHF
TGTGCCAGCAGCCAAGGGTCCACACATAATTCACCCCTCCACTTT
>many|TRBJ1-2|TRBD1|TRBV7-7
CASRAPAGQDYGYTF
TGTGCCAGCAGAGCTCCCGCCGGACAGGACTATGGCTACACCTTC
>NA|TRBJ1-2|NA|TRBV11-2
CASSLDRGAGYTF
TGTGCCAGCAGCTTAGATCGGGGGGCTGGCTACACCTTC
>NA|TRBJ2-5|NA|TRBV27
CASSLLGVALRRETQYF
TGTGCCAGCAGTTTATTAGGCGTGGCTTTGCGGCGAGAGACCCAGTACTTC
>few|TRBJ1-6|NA|TRBV9
CASSVKENSPLHF
TGTGCCAGCAGCGTGAAGGAGAATTCACCCCTCCACTTT
>NA|TRBJ1-2|TRBD1|TRBV7-8
CASSVTGGLSYGYTF
TGTGCCAGCAGCGTGACAGGGGGCCTTAGCTATGGCTACACCTTC
>NA|TRBJ2-3|TRBD1|TRBV3-1/TRBV3-2
CASSQLTGSSTDTQYF
TGTGCCAGCAGCCAATTGACAGGGTCTAGCACAGATACGCAGTATTTT